Included here is one TCR beta chain sequence, with context. The antigen is undetermined. Clones were sequenced by immunoSEQ multiplex PCR, and TCRdb holds only the in-frame ones, with some missing. Of roughly 120,000 clones listed, more than 75% are singletons. Germline CDR1 is MGHRA and CDR2 is YSYEKL. V lost 3 bases, J lost 5 bases, and 20 bases lay in between. This CDR3 contains 17 residues. The data were obtained in a study of T cell responses to AZD1222 COVID-19 vaccine. Findings of the study overall: CD4 TCRs covered the whole spike, strongest at regions 160-218 and 743-854.

The gene calls are TRBV4-1 and TRBJ2-1, with TRBD2 as a possible D gene (6 bases). This clonotype originated in an adult in good health. Sequenced material: peripheral blood, taken on day 0 of AZD1222 vaccination. The CDR3 spells CASSQEGWAGRNNEQFF. In nucleotides, the CDR3 is TGCGCCAGCAGCCAGGAGGGTTGGGCAGGGCGGAACAATGAGCAGTTCTTC.